Presented here are 21 T cell receptor beta chains from one specimen sequenced in a study of response to subunit inactivated influenza vaccine (dated 2018 in TCRdb). Preparation of the library involved RT-PCR. Sequencing relied on an Illumina HiSeq 2500. TCRdb trimmed public reads at Q25 via fastp, called clones via MiXCR and kept in-frame beta chains. Identical CDR3 proteins give one entry, which carries the most common genes and DNA. The sample records 550,000 to 800,000 distinct CDR3 sequences, approximately 13% of which are singletons. Around 7% of the sample goes to the ten largest clones. The sequenced sample was PBMCs from blood, obtained around 14 days before vaccination. These receptors originate from a man aged 45-65 years who received an inactivated influenza vaccine. Donor details come from another sample of the same person, matched by shared clones.

The rearrangement uses TRBV3-1 and TRBJ2-7, with TRBD1 matching 8 bases. The CDR3 covers 14 residues. The germline CDR1 and CDR2 sequences are LGHDT and YNNKEL (reference sequence). V trimming: 3 bases; J trimming: 5 bases; junction bases outside the gene matches: 6. CDR3 sequence: CASSQGAGGHEQYF. CDR3 DNA sequence: TGTGCCAGCAGCCAGGGGGCAGGGGGCCACGAGCAGTACTTC.

The chain combines TRBV5-1 with TRBJ1-5; D is possibly TRBD1 (6 bases). The germline V gene encodes CDR1 SGHRS and CDR2 YFSETQ. The CDR3 length is 15 residues. V lost 3 bases and J lost 6, with 16 bases in between. The chain's CDR3 is CASSSSGERGQPQHF. CDR3 DNA: TGCGCCAGCAGCTCCTCAGGGGAGAGGGGTCAGCCCCAGCATTTT.

This clonotype has only a few counts. This chain connects TRBV7-9 to TRBJ1-2, with TRBD1 matching 7 bases. V dropped 5 bases and J dropped 3; count of bases not matched to a gene: 9. Germline assignment: CDR1 SEHNR and CDR2 FQNEAQ (reference sequence). The CDR3 totals 15 residues. CDR3: CASSPPDRVYYGYTF. The CDR3 nucleotides are TGTGCCAGCAGCCCGCCCGACAGGGTTTACTATGGCTACACCTTC.

This clonotype was seen a few times. The chain combines TRBV5-1 with TRBJ2-3; 7 bases fit TRBD2. V was pared by 5 bases and J by 5 bases, with 11 bases of the junction left unmatched. Germline CDR1 SGHRS, CDR2 YFSETQ. There are 15 residues in the CDR3. CDR3 in DNA: TGCGCCAGCAGTCGGGACTACCCCGCCGGAGATACGCAGTATTTT. This encodes CASSRDYPAGDTQYF.

This clonotype was seen repeatedly, ten times or more. CDR3 nucleotide sequence: TGTGCCAGCAGTCCCACATTCACCGGGGAGCTGTTTTTT. Its protein product is CASSPTFTGELFF. J is TRBJ2-2 and V is TRBV6-2 or TRBV6-3; D remains ambiguous. In germline, CDR1 is MNHEY, CDR2 SVGEGT. Between the trimmed V and J ends, which lost 5 bases and 4 bases, there was a span of 8 bases. The CDR3 is made up of 13 amino acids.

The chain recombines TRBV30 with TRBJ1-6, with D possibly being TRBD1 (5 bases). V lost 8 bases and J 10 bases, leaving 24 bases between the germline ends. CDR1 is GTSNPN and CDR2 is SVGIG in the germline V gene (reference sequence). CDR3 length: 15 residues. This CDR3 is CARKVGQGGGSPLHF. The CDR3 DNA reads as TGTGCCCGAAAGGTGGGGCAGGGTGGTGGCTCACCCCTCCACTTT.

This chain links TRBV15 with TRBJ2-2, with 8 bases aligning to TRBD2. CDR1 is LNHNV, CDR2 YYDKDF, per germline (reference sequence). The CDR3 spans 16 residues. V lost 0 bases to trimming and J lost 8 bases; unmatched junction nucleotides: 8. As DNA, the CDR3 is TGTGCCACCAGCAGAGATCTTGGAGCGGGAGCTGGGGAGCTGTTTTTT. Encoded protein: CATSRDLGAGAGELFF.

The V call is TRBV2, the J call TRBJ1-6; 10 bases match TRBD1. Losses at the gene ends were 7 bases for V and 5 bases for J; bases not matched to a gene: 5. The CDR3 totals 15 residues. Germline V CDR1 and CDR2: SNHLY, FYNNEI. CDR3 sequence: CASTLGQGDNSPLHF. CDR3 sequence (DNA): TGTGCCAGCACACTTGGACAGGGGGATAATTCACCCCTCCACTTT.

This clonotype was detected only a few times. The chain links TRBV5-1 to TRBJ2-7; TRBD1 matches 9 bases. The CDR3 totals 14 residues. The germline CDR1 and CDR2 sequences are SGHRS and YFSETQ. With 2 bases clipped from V and 6 bases from J, the junction kept 6 bases outside the gene matches. CDR3 protein: CASSFGTGSFEQYF. As DNA, the CDR3 is TGCGCCAGCAGCTTCGGGACAGGGAGTTTCGAGCAGTACTTC.

This clonotype was found many times. The rearrangement uses TRBV5-4 and TRBJ2-3; 7 positions match TRBD2. The germline V gene has CDR1 SGHNT and CDR2 YYREEE (reference sequence). Trimming at V came to 0 bases and at J to 7 bases, leaving 8 bases not matched to a gene. This CDR3 comprises 15 residues. CDR3 nucleotides: TGTGCCAGCAGCTTGGCCTTCGGCGGGGGAAATACGCAGTATTTT. This gives the protein CASSLAFGGGNTQYF.

Here the CDR3 reads CASSPGGATPYEQYF. CDR3 DNA: TGCGCCAGCAGCCCTGGAGGGGCGACCCCCTACGAGCAGTACTTC. This chain connects TRBV5-1 to TRBJ2-7; D is perhaps TRBD2 (6 bases). The CDR3 is 15 amino acids. Trimming pared 4 bases from V and 2 bases from J, leaving 16 bases between. The germline CDR1 and CDR2 sequences are SGHRS and YFSETQ. The whole variable domain, remainder taken from reference TRBV5-1 and TRBJ2-7, is KAGVTQTPRYLIKTRGQQVTLSCSPISGHRSVSWYQQTPGQGLQFLFEYFSETQRNKGNFPGRFSGRQFSNSRSEMNVSTLELGDSALYLCASSPGGATPYEQYFGPGTRLTVT.

This clonotype was counted a few times. This chain uses TRBV27 with TRBJ2-1; TRBD2 matches 11 bases. The germline CDR1 and CDR2 sequences are MNHEY and SMNVEV (reference sequence). The CDR3 is 16 residues long. V shed 8 bases and J 7 bases; nucleotides not matched to a gene: 13. CDR3 sequence: CASRAGTSGSWNEQFF. The CDR3 bases are TGTGCCAGCCGAGCAGGAACTAGCGGGAGTTGGAATGAGCAGTTCTTC.

The chain recombines TRBV28 with TRBJ2-5; TRBD2 agrees at 7 bases. Looked up from germline, CDR1 is MDHEN and CDR2 is SYDVKM. The CDR3 sequence is 17 residues long. J lost 4 bases, V lost 3 bases, and 14 bases had no gene match. CDR3 sequence: CASSFLRGSGRSETQYF. The DNA for the CDR3 is TGTGCCAGCAGTTTCCTACGGGGTAGCGGGCGATCAGAGACCCAGTACTTC. Supplemented by reference TRBV28 and TRBJ2-5, the full variable domain reads DVKVTQSSRYLVKRTGEKVFLECVQDMDHENMFWYRQDPGLGLRLIYFSYDVKMKEKGDIPEGYSVSREKKERFSLILESASTNQTSMYLCASSFLRGSGRSETQYFGPGTRLLVL.

The V gene is TRBV10-1, the J gene TRBJ2-1; 8 bases align to TRBD1. Unmatched junction bases numbered 10, after V lost 3 bases and J lost 6 bases. Germline-derived CDR1 and CDR2 are WNHNN and SYGVQD (reference sequence). The CDR3 is 16 amino acids. The CDR3 reads CASSEKGTGGFNEQFF. For the CDR3, the DNA is TGCGCCAGCAGTGAAAAAGGGACAGGAGGTTTCAATGAGCAGTTCTTC.

This chain joins TRBV20-1 and TRBJ2-3; the D gene is possibly TRBD2 (5 bases). The germline V gene encodes CDR1 DFQATT and CDR2 SNEGSKA (reference sequence). Trimming stripped 3 bases from V and 2 bases from J, with 12 bases between. This CDR3 spans 14 amino acids. The CDR3 protein is CSASQPGFTDTQYF. CDR3 DNA sequence: TGCAGTGCTAGTCAGCCGGGGTTCACAGATACGCAGTATTTT.

The CDR3: CASSSPLAGGFYNEQFF. The CDR3 nucleotides read TGTGCCAGCTCATCTCCTTTAGCGGGAGGGTTCTACAATGAGCAGTTCTTC. This chain connects TRBV18 to TRBJ2-1; 11 nucleotides align to TRBD2. V lost 5 bases, J lost 3 bases, and 9 bases stayed unmatched. The CDR3 loop spans 17 amino acids. Germline assignment: CDR1 KGHSH and CDR2 LQKENI.

At least ten counts were recorded for this clonotype. The chain joins TRBV12-3 or TRBV12-4 to TRBJ2-7; D is unclear. This CDR3 is 11 amino acids long. V lost 2 bases and J 6 bases, leaving 5 bases between the germline ends. Written as DNA, the CDR3 is TGTGCCAGCAGTTTACGCGGCGAGCAGTACTTC. Its translation: CASSLRGEQYF.

The chain couples TRBV7-2 to TRBJ2-6, with 10 positions matching TRBD1. Per the germline V gene, CDR1 is SGHTA and CDR2 is FQGNSA. The CDR3 is 20 residues long. With 1 base clipped from V and 3 bases from J, the junction kept 12 bases outside the gene matches. The DNA of the CDR3 is TGTGCCAGCAGCTTAGGGCGAGGGACAGGGGCTTTGTTTGGGGCCAACGTCCTGACTTTC. It specifies CASSLGRGTGALFGANVLTF.

This clonotype was detected a few times. The genes are TRBV10-3 and TRBJ2-1, with 9 bases matching TRBD1. The ends lost 0 bases at V and 9 bases at J; junction bases unmatched: 9. CDR3 length equals 16 residues. CDR1 and CDR2 from the germline V gene are ENHRY and SYGVKD. DNA of the CDR3: TGTGCCATCAGTGAGTCAGGGGGACAGGGATCGGGTGAGCAGTTCTTC. It yields the protein CAISESGGQGSGEQFF.

To note about this clonotype: An end of the junction differs from the germline gene, which may be a read error. The chain is built from TRBV2 and TRBJ2-1, with 8 positions matching TRBD2. CDR1 and CDR2 (germline): SNHLY, FYNNEI. The CDR3 has 19 residues. In DNA form, the CDR3 reads TGTACCAGCTGCTTTGTGTCTGTCGGCGGGAGGATACCCTACAATGAGCAGTTCTTC. It translates to CTSCFVSVGGRIPYNEQFF.

This clonotype occurred a few times. This rearrangement joins TRBV15 to TRBJ1-5; possible D gene TRBD1, 5 bases. The germline V gene has CDR1 LNHNV and CDR2 YYDKDF (reference sequence). This CDR3 contains 17 residues. The V end lost 1 base, the J end lost 3 bases, and 16 bases lay between the germline ends. Here the CDR3 DNA reads TGTGCCACCAGCAGAGGAGACAGCGTAACTCCCAATCAGCCCCAGCATTTT. Encoded protein: CATSRGDSVTPNQPQHF.